Included here is one T cell receptor beta chain sequence, with context. No antigen is known for it. The data are from a study of cytomegalovirus exposure and HLA in healthy donors. This PCR relied on a set of 60 Vbeta primers and 13 Jbeta primers. Some clones are missing from TCRdb's copy, which holds only in-frame ones; the method was immunoSEQ multiplex PCR. The repertoire has fewer than 200,000 clones, roughly 85% of them found once; the top ten carry 0.98%. Study-level points and caveats: TCR beta chains numbering 150 to 200 were designated cytomegalovirus-associated. In a later analysis, CMV-associated beta chains were mostly HLA-associated, it appeared.

J was trimmed by 3 bases and V by 3 bases; bases with no gene match: 2. The CDR3 is 15 residues long. Germline CDR1 and CDR2: KGHSH and LQKENI. At collection, donors were nominally healthy, but unrecorded immune exposures were probable. The sequenced sample was PBMCs. V is TRBV18 and J is TRBJ2-5, with 12 bases lining up with TRBD2. This sequence originates from a woman between 50 and 59 years old in good health and CMV-seropositive. The CDR3 region is CASSPLAGGKETQYF. DNA for the CDR3: TGTGCCAGCTCACCCCTAGCGGGAGGGAAAGAGACCCAGTACTTC.